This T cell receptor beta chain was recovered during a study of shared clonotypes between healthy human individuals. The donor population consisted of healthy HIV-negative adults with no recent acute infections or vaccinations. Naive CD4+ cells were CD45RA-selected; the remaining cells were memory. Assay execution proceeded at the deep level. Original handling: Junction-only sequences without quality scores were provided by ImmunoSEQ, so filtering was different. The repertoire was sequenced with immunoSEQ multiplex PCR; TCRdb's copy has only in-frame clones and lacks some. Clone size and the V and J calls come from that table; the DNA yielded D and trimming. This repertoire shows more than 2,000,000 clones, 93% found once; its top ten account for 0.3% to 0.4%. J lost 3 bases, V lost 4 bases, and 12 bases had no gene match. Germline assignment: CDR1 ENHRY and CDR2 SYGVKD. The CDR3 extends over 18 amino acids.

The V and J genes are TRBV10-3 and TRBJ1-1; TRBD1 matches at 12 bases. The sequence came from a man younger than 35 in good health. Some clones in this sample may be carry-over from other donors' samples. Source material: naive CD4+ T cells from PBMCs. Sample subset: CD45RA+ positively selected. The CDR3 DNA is TGTGCCATCAGTGCGCTTGGGACAGGGGGCTTTGGGGACACTGAAGCTTTCTTT. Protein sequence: CAISALGTGGFGDTEAFF.